A single sample gave rise to the 32 T cell receptor beta chains below, sequenced in a study of T cell responses to AZD1222 COVID-19 vaccine. The repertoire was sequenced with immunoSEQ multiplex PCR; TCRdb's copy has only in-frame clones and lacks some. The data show around 160,000 clones, approximately 90% seen once. The sample in question was peripheral blood, obtained on day 0 of MenACWY control vaccination. The origin of the receptors is an adult in good health.

V usage is TRBV27 and J usage is TRBJ2-3; D is undetermined. CDR3 length: 14 amino acids. Germline lookup yields CDR1 MNHEY and CDR2 SMNVEV (reference sequence). V was clipped by 6 bases and J by 3 bases, with 13 bases between them. CDR3 bases: TGTGCCAGCAGGCTAGACATAAAGACAGATACGCAGTATTTT. Protein sequence: CASRLDIKTDTQYF.

The table lists this clone with a few counts. The chain has TRBV19 and TRBJ1-5; 9 positions agree with TRBD1. Germline-derived CDR1 and CDR2 are LNHDA and SQIVND (reference sequence). The CDR3 extends over 13 amino acids. The trim removed 6 bases at V and 6 bases at J, leaving 3 bases unmatched. CDR3 coding DNA: TGTGCCAGTAGAGACAGGGGGGCTCAGCCCCAGCATTTT. This codes for CASRDRGAQPQHF. Complete variable domain (other parts from reference TRBV19 and TRBJ1-5): DGGITQSPKYLFRKEGQNVTLSCEQNLNHDAMYWYRQDPGQGLRLIYYSQIVNDFQKGDIAEGYSVSREKKESFPLTVTSAQKNPTAFYLCASRDRGAQPQHFGDGTRLSIL.

CDR3: CASSPQGRTDTQYF. CDR3 nucleotide sequence: TGTGCCAGCAGCCCCCAAGGCCGCACAGATACGCAGTATTTT. The gene calls are TRBV11-2 and TRBJ2-3; D is uncertain. Germline-derived CDR1 and CDR2 are SGHAT and FQNNGV. This CDR3 is 14 amino acids long. Trimming shortened V by 5 bases and J by 1 base, and 10 bases separated the two germline ends.

V is TRBV5-4 and J is TRBJ1-1; D might be TRBD1 (5 bases). The V and J ends lost 0 bases and 3 bases respectively, with 12 bases between them. This CDR3 contains 15 residues. Germline V gene data show CDR1 as SGHNT and CDR2 as YYREEE (reference sequence). CDR3 bases: TGTGCCAGCAGCTTGGCCCCCAGAGGGGACACTGAAGCTTTCTTT. Its protein is CASSLAPRGDTEAFF.

This rearrangement joins TRBV6-5 to TRBJ1-2; possible D gene TRBD1, 5 bases. Trimming cost V 0 bases and J 4 bases, with 12 bases left between them. The CDR3 covers 15 residues. The germline gives CDR1 MNHEY, CDR2 SVGAGI. The CDR3 sequence: CASSYSYGQGYGYTF. The CDR3 DNA follows: TGTGCCAGCAGTTACTCCTACGGGCAGGGCTATGGCTACACCTTC.

CDR3 sequence reads: CASSQDLPGRTNEKLFF. CDR3 nucleotide sequence: TGTGCCAGCAGCCAAGACCTCCCGGGGAGAACTAATGAAAAACTGTTTTTT. The chain joins TRBV3-1 (or the pseudogene TRBV3-2) to TRBJ1-4, with unresolved D. The CDR3 extends over 17 amino acids. From germline, CDR1 is LGHDT and CDR2 YNNKEL (reference sequence). V was shortened by 0 bases and J by 1 base, with 12 bases between the two germline ends.

The chain links TRBV3-1 (or the pseudogene TRBV3-2) to TRBJ2-4, with TRBD1 matching 9 bases. Germline CDR1 is LGHDT and CDR2 is YNNKEL (reference sequence). V shed 4 bases and J 8 bases; nucleotides not matched to a gene: 12. The CDR3 consists of 16 residues. This chain's CDR3 is CASSPPTGGRGDIQYF. The CDR3 DNA sequence: TGTGCCAGCAGCCCTCCCACAGGGGGCAGGGGAGACATTCAGTACTTC.

The V gene is TRBV14, the J gene TRBJ2-6, with D uncertain. Germline loops: CDR1 SGHDN, CDR2 FVKESK. V dropped 3 bases and J dropped 1 base, with 4 bases sitting between them. The CDR3 consists of 14 residues. CDR3 DNA: TGTGCCAGCAGCCACCGGTCTGGGGCCAACGTCCTGACTTTC. Translation: CASSHRSGANVLTF.

The CDR3 DNA follows: TGTGCCAGCAGCTTCATGGAGGGTGAAGCTTTCTTT. It specifies CASSFMEGEAFF. The J gene is TRBJ1-1, the V gene TRBV3-1 (or the pseudogene TRBV3-2); D not certain. Germline CDR1 is LGHDT and CDR2 is YNNKEL (reference sequence). Trimming took off 5 bases at V and 7 bases at J, with 11 bases between the two ends. This CDR3 comprises 12 residues.

The V gene is TRBV28, the J gene TRBJ1-3; D not resolved. This CDR3 has 14 residues. CDR1 and CDR2 (germline): MDHEN, SYDVKM. V was trimmed by 8 bases and J by 0 bases, leaving 11 bases between them. CDR3 sequence (DNA): TGTGCCAGCGGGGAGCCGAGCTCTGGAAACACCATATATTTT. This codes for CASGEPSSGNTIYF. The entire variable domain, with the rest obtained from reference TRBV28 and TRBJ1-3, is as follows: DVKVTQSSRYLVKRTGEKVFLECVQDMDHENMFWYRQDPGLGLRLIYFSYDVKMKEKGDIPEGYSVSREKKERFSLILESASTNQTSMYLCASGEPSSGNTIYFGEGSWLTVV.

The CDR3 spells CASSLSGGSGRSIYF. In DNA form, the CDR3 reads TGTGCCAGCAGCCTCTCCGGCGGTTCCGGACGTTCCATATATTTT. V usage is TRBV3-1 (or the pseudogene TRBV3-2) and J usage is TRBJ1-3; D not certain. The CDR3 consists of 15 residues. Deletions cut 4 bases from V and 11 bases from J, with 21 bases between. The V gene's germline CDR1 is LGHDT and CDR2 YNNKEL (reference sequence).

This clone was detected only a few times. The chain uses TRBV9 and TRBJ1-3; 9 bases agree with TRBD1. Trimming removed 3 bases from V and 4 bases from J; junction bases left unmatched: 8. Germline V lookup: CDR1 SGDLS, CDR2 YYNGEE. The CDR3 sequence is 16 residues long. The CDR3 DNA reads as TGTGCCAGCAGCGGACAGGGGGACTTAGGCGGAAACACCATATATTTT. This gives the protein CASSGQGDLGGNTIYF.

The chain joins TRBV6-4 to TRBJ2-5, with 13 bases matching TRBD2. Germline loops: CDR1 MRHNA, CDR2 SNTAGT. V lost 3 bases, J lost 2 bases, and 0 bases stayed unmatched. CDR3 length: 15 amino acids. CDR3 bases: TGTGCCAGCAGTGAGGGACTAGCGGGACAAGAGACCCAGTACTTC. This translates into CASSEGLAGQETQYF.

In this sample, this clone turned up once. V is TRBV5-1 and J is TRBJ2-5; 11 bases match TRBD2. This CDR3 has 16 amino acids. Germline V gene data show CDR1 as SGHRS and CDR2 as YFSETQ. V lost 0 bases to trimming and J lost 5 bases; unmatched junction nucleotides: 6. CDR3 DNA: TGCGCCAGCAGCTTGGTGGCTAGCGGGGGGCAGGAGACCCAGTACTTC. Translating gives CASSLVASGGQETQYF.

The chain couples TRBV30 to TRBJ1-3; unclear D gene. This CDR3 is 14 amino acids long. V was clipped by 5 bases and J by 3 bases, with 14 bases between them. Germline V gene sequence: CDR1 GTSNPN, CDR2 SVGIG (reference sequence). DNA for the CDR3: TGTGCCTGGGACTCGGCCGCCAGTGGAAACACCATATATTTT. Encoded protein: CAWDSAASGNTIYF.

The chain has TRBV19 and TRBJ2-5; D perhaps matches TRBD2 (6 bases). The germline gives CDR1 LNHDA, CDR2 SQIVND (reference sequence). V lost 4 bases and J 2 bases, leaving 8 bases between the germline ends. The CDR3 is made up of 13 amino acids. CDR3 amino acids: CASSNRGQETQYF. In nucleotides, the CDR3 is TGTGCCAGTAGTAACCGGGGGCAAGAGACCCAGTACTTC.

J is TRBJ2-1 and V is TRBV5-1; 13 nucleotides match TRBD2. This CDR3 contains 18 residues. CDR1 is SGHRS, CDR2 YFSETQ, per germline. The V segment lost 4 bases and the J segment 3 bases; nucleotides outside the gene matches: 10. CDR3 sequence (DNA): TGCGCCAGCAGCCCCACTAGCGGGGGGGGAGGTTACTACAATGAGCAGTTCTTC. Protein product: CASSPTSGGGGYYNEQFF. The full variable domain, in which reference TRBV5-1 and TRBJ2-1 provide the parts outside the CDR3, is KAGVTQTPRYLIKTRGQQVTLSCSPISGHRSVSWYQQTPGQGLQFLFEYFSETQRNKGNFPGRFSGRQFSNSRSEMNVSTLELGDSALYLCASSPTSGGGGYYNEQFFGPGTRLTVL.

CDR3 region: CASSYSARTGETQYF. CDR3 nucleotides: TGTGCCAGCAGTTACTCGGCGCGAACAGGGGAGACCCAGTACTTC. The rearrangement links TRBV6-5 to TRBJ2-5; a weak D match, TRBD1 (6 bases). The germline CDR1 and CDR2 sequences are MNHEY and SVGAGI. V was trimmed by 0 bases and J by 5 bases, leaving 13 bases between them. This CDR3 is 15 amino acids long.

The chain is built from TRBV25-1 and TRBJ2-2, with 14 positions matching TRBD2. V lost 1 base to trimming and J lost 5 bases; unmatched junction nucleotides: 6. In germline, CDR1 is MGHDK, CDR2 SYGVNS. The CDR3 is 18 residues long. The CDR3 nucleotides are TGTGCCAGCAGTGAATCCCCTGGGACTAGCGGGAGAACCGGGGAGCTGTTTTTT. Its protein product is CASSESPGTSGRTGELFF. Looking up the rest from reference TRBV25-1 and TRBJ2-2 gives the full variable domain: EADIYQTPRYLVIGTGKKITLECSQTMGHDKMYWYQQDPGMELHLIHYSYGVNSTEKGDLSSESTVSRIRTEHFPLTLESARPSHTSQYLCASSESPGTSGRTGELFFGEGSRLTVL.

The chain links TRBV28 to TRBJ1-1; the D is unclear. Per germline, CDR1 MDHEN and CDR2 SYDVKM. V lost 3 bases and J lost 1, with 9 bases in between. This CDR3 contains 14 residues. The CDR3 reads CASSFVRQNTEAFF. In nucleotides, the CDR3 is TGTGCCAGCAGTTTCGTGCGTCAGAACACTGAAGCTTTCTTT.

The chain has TRBV5-1 and TRBJ1-4, with a possible D match to TRBD1 (6 bases). Germline V lookup: CDR1 SGHRS, CDR2 YFSETQ. V shed 4 bases and J shed 5 bases, with 15 bases lying between them. CDR3 length: 15 amino acids. CDR3 sequence (DNA): TGCGCCAGCAGCCTGTGGGGGGCGCCAAATGAAAAACTGTTTTTT. It is translated as CASSLWGAPNEKLFF. Drawing the rest from reference TRBV5-1 and TRBJ1-4, the complete variable domain is KAGVTQTPRYLIKTRGQQVTLSCSPISGHRSVSWYQQTPGQGLQFLFEYFSETQRNKGNFPGRFSGRQFSNSRSEMNVSTLELGDSALYLCASSLWGAPNEKLFFGSGTQLSVL.

This chain links TRBV12-3 or TRBV12-4 with TRBJ2-7; 7 bases align to TRBD1. With V trimmed by 6 bases and J by 5 bases, 4 bases remained unmatched. CDR3 length: 12 residues. The CDR3 DNA sequence: TGTGCCAGCAGCCTAGACAGGGACGAGCAGTACTTC. Translated: CASSLDRDEQYF.

This clone was detected only once. The J gene is TRBJ2-7, the V gene TRBV7-2; D unclear. The CDR3 is 16 amino acids. The germline gives CDR1 SGHTA, CDR2 FQGNSA. With 0 bases removed from V and 0 bases from J, the gap between germline ends came to 12 bases. The DNA for the CDR3 is TGTGCCAGCAGCTTAGCGGAAACATACAGCTCCTACGAGCAGTACTTC. Amino acid sequence: CASSLAETYSSYEQYF.

V and J are TRBV28 and TRBJ2-7; the D is unclear. The CDR3 covers 10 residues. Trimming removed 4 bases from V and 9 bases from J, with 7 bases in between. Germline V gives CDR1 MDHEN, CDR2 SYDVKM. The DNA of the CDR3 is TGTGCCAGCAGTTCCAACGGGCAGTACTTC. Translated, it gives CASSSNGQYF.

V is TRBV2 and J is TRBJ2-3; D perhaps matches TRBD2 (6 bases). Germline V gene sequence: CDR1 SNHLY, CDR2 FYNNEI. CDR3 length equals 12 residues. Trimming removed 6 bases from V and 3 bases from J, with 7 bases in between. CDR3 sequence reads: CASRGGTDTQYF. The CDR3 DNA reads TGTGCCAGCAGGGGGGGTACAGATACGCAGTATTTT.

This clone was found once. The chain couples TRBV5-1 to TRBJ2-5, with 7 nucleotides matching TRBD1. The CDR3 is made up of 13 amino acids. The trim removed 4 bases at V and 3 bases at J, leaving 3 bases unmatched. In germline, CDR1 is SGHRS, CDR2 YFSETQ. In DNA, the CDR3 is TGCGCCAGCAGCAGGGGACAGAAAGAGACCCAGTACTTC. Translation gives CASSRGQKETQYF.

The CDR3 DNA sequence: TGCGCCAGCACGACCCTTCCCACAGATACGCAGTATTTT. This encodes CASTTLPTDTQYF. The chain recombines TRBV5-1 with TRBJ2-3; D not resolved. Looked up from germline, CDR1 is SGHRS and CDR2 is YFSETQ. The CDR3 runs to 13 residues. V lost 6 bases to trimming and J lost 2 bases, with 10 bases between them. The full variable domain, rest sourced from reference TRBV5-1 and TRBJ2-3, is KAGVTQTPRYLIKTRGQQVTLSCSPISGHRSVSWYQQTPGQGLQFLFEYFSETQRNKGNFPGRFSGRQFSNSRSEMNVSTLELGDSALYLCASTTLPTDTQYFGPGTRLTVL.

The chain couples TRBV30 to TRBJ1-6; D call uncertain. CDR1 and CDR2 from the germline V gene are GTSNPN and SVGIG (reference sequence). This CDR3 comprises 14 residues. The V end was cut by 0 bases, the J end by 5 bases, with 8 bases between. The CDR3 DNA follows: TGTGCCTGGAGTGTACTAGTTCATAATTCACCCCTCCACTTT. It translates to CAWSVLVHNSPLHF.

This chain links TRBV28 with TRBJ2-3, with 9 bases matching TRBD1. There are 18 residues in the CDR3. Losses at the gene ends were 6 bases for V and 0 bases for J; bases not matched to a gene: 13. The V gene's germline CDR1 is MDHEN and CDR2 SYDVKM. The DNA of the CDR3 is TGTGCCAGCAGCCCCTGGACAGGGGTCTTCTCTAGCACAGATACGCAGTATTTT. Translation: CASSPWTGVFSSTDTQYF.

J is TRBJ2-7 and V is TRBV2; 14 bases are a match to TRBD2. V shed 6 bases and J 5 bases; nucleotides not matched to a gene: 3. CDR1 and CDR2 (germline): SNHLY, FYNNEI. There are 14 residues in the CDR3. DNA of the CDR3: TGTGCCAGCAGGGGACTAGCGGGAGTAGACGAGCAGTACTTC. Residues: CASRGLAGVDEQYF.

The chain carries TRBV18 and TRBJ2-2; no reliable D call. Trimming stripped 0 bases from V and 4 bases from J, with 6 bases between. CDR3 length equals 14 residues. CDR1 is KGHSH, CDR2 LQKENI, per germline. CDR3 amino acids: CASSPPRRTGELFF. The CDR3 bases are TGTGCCAGCTCACCACCCAGGCGCACCGGGGAGCTGTTTTTT.

The genes are TRBV7-8 and TRBJ1-1; 8 bases match TRBD1. Trimming cost V 8 bases and J 0 bases; bases outside gene matches: 8. Germline CDR1 and CDR2: SGHVS and FQNEAQ. CDR3 length equals 15 residues. CDR3 in amino acids: CASRGQDQMNTEAFF. In DNA, the CDR3 is TGTGCCAGCCGGGGACAGGACCAGATGAACACTGAAGCTTTCTTT.